Below are 22 T cell receptor beta chains sequenced from a single sample in a study of identical twins. TCRdb re-analysed the 5' RACE reads in MiXCR, keeping a single row per CDR3 protein. The table shows around 1.7 million distinct CDR3 sequences, with roughly 35% occurring only once. Sequencing was performed on cord blood. These receptors were obtained from a newborn girl in good health.

The DNA of the CDR3 is TGTGCCAGCAGCCAGGATTTAAGGGGGACAGGGGACTGGACTGAAGCTTTCTTT. Protein sequence: CASSQDLRGTGDWTEAFF. The chain uses TRBV4-2 and TRBJ1-1; 10 bases map to TRBD1. The CDR3 extends over 18 amino acids. Germline V gene data show CDR1 as LGHNA and CDR2 as YNFKEQ. The J segment lost 5 bases and the V segment lost 3 bases, leaving 15 bases of the junction unmatched.

For this clonotype: An end of the junction does not agree with germline; a read error may underlie this. The chain carries TRBV20-1 and TRBJ2-1, with D possibly being TRBD2 (5 bases). Germline V gene data show CDR1 as DFQATT and CDR2 as SNEGSKA (reference sequence). The CDR3 consists of 15 residues. The CDR3 region has the DNA TGCAGTGCTAGGCCGGACTCCATGAAGGGCAATGAGCAGTCCTTC. Encoded protein: CSARPDSMKGNEQSF.

The chain has TRBV12-3 or TRBV12-4 and TRBJ1-5; D call uncertain. V gave up 7 bases and J gave up 0 bases, with 13 bases separating them. CDR3 length equals 15 residues. CDR3 sequence reads: CASNMIIGSNQPQHF. The CDR3 nucleotides read TGTGCCAGCAATATGATTATCGGTAGCAATCAGCCCCAGCATTTT.

V is TRBV20-1 and J is TRBJ1-1; no definite D call. The V end was cut by 0 bases, the J end by 3 bases, with 14 bases between. In germline, CDR1 is DFQATT, CDR2 SNEGSKA (reference sequence). CDR3 length equals 15 residues. CDR3 in DNA: TGCAGTGCTAGAGAACGCGGCAGGTGGGACACTGAAGCTTTCTTT. Its protein is CSARERGRWDTEAFF.

Worth noting for this clonotype: A read error is possible here, since a much larger clone lies one base away. The chain couples TRBV4-2 to TRBJ1-2; D may be TRBD1 (5 bases). The CDR3 spans 15 residues. In germline, CDR1 is LGHNA, CDR2 YNFKEQ. V was clipped by 2 bases and J by 6 bases, with 16 bases between them. CDR3 sequence (DNA): TGTGCCAGCAGCCAAAAGGGTGCAGGGTACCATGGCTACACCTTC. Its protein product is CASSQKGAGYHGYTF.

The gene calls are TRBV20-1 and TRBJ2-7, with 7 bases fitting TRBD2. Germline values: CDR1 DFQATT, CDR2 SNEGSKA (reference sequence). V was pared by 3 bases and J by 0 bases, with 5 bases of the junction left unmatched. The CDR3 covers 14 residues. This chain's CDR3 is CSARDTSDSYEQYF. The DNA of the CDR3 is TGCAGTGCTAGGGACACTAGCGACTCCTACGAGCAGTACTTC.

The J gene is TRBJ2-7, the V gene TRBV5-1; 9 bases fit TRBD2. Germline trimming cut 4 bases from V and 0 bases from J; bases unmatched to any gene: 11. Germline V gene data show CDR1 as SGHRS and CDR2 as YFSETQ. This CDR3 spans 17 amino acids. The CDR3 DNA reads TGCGCCAGCAGCCCTCGGCTAGCGGGGCTTCACTCCTACGAGCAGTACTTC. Translated, it gives CASSPRLAGLHSYEQYF.

This chain links TRBV11-2 with TRBJ2-5; 8 positions match TRBD2. The CDR3 loop spans 15 amino acids. With V trimmed by 3 bases and J by 11 bases, 14 bases remained unmatched. Germline loops: CDR1 SGHAT, CDR2 FQNNGV. The CDR3 coding sequence is TGTGCCAGCAGCTTCCTAGACTTCGGGACTAGTGAGCAGTACTTC. Encoded protein: CASSFLDFGTSEQYF.

The chain uses TRBV20-1 and TRBJ2-7; D is ambiguous. The CDR3 runs 15 residues. Germline CDR1 is DFQATT and CDR2 is SNEGSKA (reference sequence). V lost 0 bases to trimming and J lost 0 bases, with 12 bases between them. The DNA for the CDR3 is TGCAGTGCTAGAGATCACGGATCCCTCTCCTACGAGCAGTACTTC. Residues: CSARDHGSLSYEQYF.

The chain recombines TRBV10-3 with TRBJ2-5, with a tentative D call TRBD2 (6 bases). V dropped 2 bases and J dropped 11 bases, with 12 bases sitting between them. Per the germline V gene, CDR1 is ENHRY and CDR2 is SYGVKD. The CDR3 runs to 12 residues. The CDR3 bases are TGTGCCATCAGTGAGACTAGCAATGAGCAGTACTTC. Translation gives CAISETSNEQYF.

The chain couples TRBV6-1 to TRBJ2-5, with D perhaps being TRBD1 or TRBD2 (5 bases each). V was clipped by 5 bases and J by 4 bases, with 20 bases between them. The V gene's germline CDR1 is MNHNS and CDR2 SASEGT. The CDR3 covers 16 residues. The CDR3 loop is CASSSRKSGSSETQYF. CDR3 bases: TGTGCCAGCAGTTCCCGAAAATCAGGGAGTTCAGAGACCCAGTACTTC.

This clonotype turned up a few times. V gene TRBV9 combines with J gene TRBJ2-1, with TRBD1 matching 7 bases. V gave up 2 bases and J gave up 6 bases; unmatched junction bases: 8. CDR1 SGDLS and CDR2 YYNGEE come from the germline V gene. The CDR3 covers 15 residues. Here the CDR3 reads CASSVGTVGLNEQFF. The CDR3 DNA is TGTGCCAGCAGCGTTGGGACAGTGGGGCTCAATGAGCAGTTCTTC.

V is TRBV20-1 and J is TRBJ1-1; D ambiguous. CDR1 and CDR2 (germline): DFQATT, SNEGSKA (reference sequence). V was pared by 5 bases and J by 7 bases, with 14 bases between. The CDR3 extends over 12 amino acids. CDR3 residues: CSAPRTGFEAFF. DNA of the CDR3: TGCAGTGCTCCCAGGACCGGGTTTGAAGCTTTCTTT.

The chain couples TRBV20-1 to TRBJ1-6, with D tentatively TRBD1 (6 bases). The length of the CDR3 is 15 residues. The ends were cut back, 1 base at V and 5 bases at J, with 12 bases in the middle. The V gene's germline CDR1 is DFQATT and CDR2 SNEGSKA (reference sequence). Here the CDR3 reads CSARATGYHNSPLHF. Written as DNA, the CDR3 is TGCAGTGCTAGAGCGACAGGCTACCATAATTCACCCCTCCACTTT.

This clonotype has just a few counts. The rearrangement links TRBV5-1 to TRBJ1-1, with 8 positions matching TRBD1. The CDR3 sequence is 16 residues long. Germline V CDR1 and CDR2: SGHRS, YFSETQ. The trim removed 3 bases at V and 0 bases at J, leaving 7 bases unmatched. CDR3 residues: CASSSQGGIMNTEAFF. In nucleotides, the CDR3 is TGCGCCAGCAGCTCACAGGGGGGCATAATGAACACTGAAGCTTTCTTT. Full variable domain (remainder filled in from reference TRBV5-1 and TRBJ1-1): KAGVTQTPRYLIKTRGQQVTLSCSPISGHRSVSWYQQTPGQGLQFLFEYFSETQRNKGNFPGRFSGRQFSNSRSEMNVSTLELGDSALYLCASSSQGGIMNTEAFFGQGTRLTVV.

This clonotype occurred a few times. The J gene is TRBJ1-1, the V gene TRBV27; 9 nucleotides match TRBD1. There are 17 residues in the CDR3. V lost 2 bases to trimming and J lost 5 bases; unmatched junction nucleotides: 12. CDR1 is MNHEY and CDR2 is SMNVEV in the germline V gene (reference sequence). The CDR3 DNA follows: TGTGCCAGCAGTTTAGGTTTATTTGGACAGGGGAGGACTGAAGCTTTCTTT. It specifies CASSLGLFGQGRTEAFF.

This clonotype was counted a single time. This may arise from a read error, as a much more abundant clone is one base away. The V gene is TRBV12-3 or TRBV12-4, the J gene TRBJ2-1; D may correspond to TRBD1 or TRBD2 (5 bases each). CDR3 length: 12 amino acids. Trimming pared 3 bases from V and 11 bases from J, leaving 11 bases between. The CDR3 sequence: CASSFFLGQQFF. The CDR3 DNA follows: TGTGCCAGCAGTTTCTTCCTGGGACAGCAGTTCTTC.

Turning to this clonotype: The junction differs from germline at one of its ends, possibly a read error. This rearrangement joins TRBV5-1 to TRBJ2-1; D is ambiguous. Germline V gene data show CDR1 as SGHRS and CDR2 as YFSETQ. The CDR3 spans 12 residues. Here the CDR3 reads CASSLDIHEQFF. CDR3 sequence (DNA): TGCGCCAGTAGCTTGGATATCCACGAGCAGTTCTTC.

The sample holds a few counts of this clonotype. The chain joins TRBV5-1 to TRBJ1-1; D is ambiguous. Germline assignment: CDR1 SGHRS and CDR2 YFSETQ. This CDR3 spans 16 amino acids. Trimming cost V 2 bases and J 2 bases, with 16 bases left between them. The CDR3 DNA reads as TGCGCCAGCAGCTTCAGGATATCACCACCCAACACTGAAGCTTTCTTT. Protein product: CASSFRISPPNTEAFF.

This clonotype was seen only a few times. The chain couples TRBV6-5 to TRBJ1-1; 8 bases match TRBD1. CDR3 length equals 17 residues. The V gene's germline CDR1 is MNHEY and CDR2 SVGAGI. Losses at the gene ends were 2 bases for V and 6 bases for J; bases not matched to a gene: 14. Written as DNA, the CDR3 is TGTGCCAGCAGTTACACTCTGGGCCAGGGGGCAGAGGCTGAAGCTTTCTTT. This sequence encodes CASSYTLGQGAEAEAFF.

The chain carries TRBV2 and TRBJ2-1, with 8 bases that match TRBD2. The J call may be wrong; the DNA end is better matched by TRBJ2-7. The CDR3 extends over 16 amino acids. Germline CDR1 SNHLY, CDR2 FYNNEI. CDR3 coding DNA: TGTGCCAGCAGTCCCAAGACTAGCGAAACCTACAATGAGCAGTACTTC. It yields the protein CASSPKTSETYNEQYF.

Many counts were recorded for this clonotype. The V and J genes are TRBV29-1 and TRBJ2-3, with a tentative D call TRBD2 (5 bases). This CDR3 contains 15 residues. Trimming pared 4 bases from V and 2 bases from J, leaving 16 bases between. CDR1 and CDR2 (germline): SQVTM, ANQGSEA. The chain's CDR3 is CSVAPLRANTDTQYF. Written as DNA, the CDR3 is TGCAGCGTTGCGCCTTTGCGGGCTAACACAGATACGCAGTATTTT.